The 14 T cell receptor beta chains presented below share a single source sample, sequenced in a study of T cells in Graves' hyperthyroidism and ophthalmopathy. Amplified regions were TCR beta CDR3 sequences from RNA transcripts. The TCR CDR3 was amplified in a first-round RT-PCR using the HTBI primer set. From the multiplex PCR reads, TCRdb called clonotypes with MiXCR, one entry per CDR3 protein. The sample has 500,000 or so distinct CDR3 sequences, about 15% seen once. Sequencing used blood. Every receptor here comes from a woman aged 18-35 years with Graves' ophthalmopathy.

Notes on this clonotype: A much larger clone sits a single nucleotide away, making a read error possible. The chain couples TRBV28 to TRBJ2-1; 8 nucleotides line up with TRBD1. J lost 9 bases, V lost 5 bases, and 15 bases had no gene match. Germline V gene data show CDR1 as MDHEN and CDR2 as SYDVKM. This CDR3 is 16 amino acids long. The CDR3 bases are TGTGCCAGCAGTACTTCCGGGACAGGCCCTACCAGTGAGCAGTTCTTC. Amino acids: CASSTSGTGPTSEQFF.

This clonotype has a count of ten or more. The chain is built from TRBV27 and TRBJ2-7, with 8 bases matching TRBD1. The CDR3 length is 14 residues. The V gene end was trimmed by 7 bases and the J gene end by 0 bases; junction bases not matched to a gene: 5. Germline V gives CDR1 MNHEY, CDR2 SMNVEV (reference sequence). Written as DNA, the CDR3 is TGTGCCAGCACCGGGACAGGCAGCTCCTACGAGCAGTACTTC. Its translation is CASTGTGSSYEQYF.

There are a few counts of this clonotype. The junction shows a germline mismatch at one end, possibly a read error. CDR3 loop: CAWSGAGGLKTEAFF. The DNA for the CDR3 is TGTGCCTGGAGTGGGGCAGGGGGCTTGAAAACTGAAGCTTTCTTT. This chain connects TRBV30 to TRBJ1-1; TRBD1 matches at 8 bases. The CDR3 spans 15 residues. The V gene's germline CDR1 is GTSNPN and CDR2 SVGIG (reference sequence). Variable domain in full (rest from reference TRBV30 and TRBJ1-1): SQTIHQWPATLVQPVGSPLSLECTVEGTSNPNLYWYRQAAGRGLQLLFYSVGIGQISSEVPQNLSASRPQDRQFILSSKKLLLSDSGFYLCAWSGAGGLKTEAFFGQGTRLTVV.

V usage is TRBV6-1 and J usage is TRBJ2-1, with 15 bases aligning to TRBD2. V lost 4 bases and J lost 10; bases outside the gene matches: 5. The CDR3 runs to 15 residues. Per germline, CDR1 MNHNS and CDR2 SASEGT. The CDR3 loop reads CASSGQGLAGGEQFF. In DNA, the CDR3 is TGTGCCAGCAGTGGACAGGGACTAGCGGGGGGAGAGCAGTTCTTC.

This clonotype was seen a handful of times. The V call is TRBV28, the J call TRBJ1-1; the match to TRBD1 covers 7 bases. J gave up 0 bases and V 3 bases, and 7 bases lay outside the gene matches. The germline V gene has CDR1 MDHEN and CDR2 SYDVKM. The CDR3 runs 16 residues. The CDR3 nucleotides are TGTGCCAGCAGTTTGAGGCAGGGGGGAATGAACACTGAAGCTTTCTTT. It yields the protein CASSLRQGGMNTEAFF.

This chain uses TRBV2 with TRBJ1-1; D is ambiguous. The V end lost 7 bases, the J end lost 1 base, and 16 bases lay between the germline ends. This CDR3 contains 15 residues. Germline loops: CDR1 SNHLY, CDR2 FYNNEI. This CDR3 reads CASINTENWNTEAFF. The CDR3 bases are TGTGCCAGCATCAACACGGAGAACTGGAACACTGAAGCTTTCTTT.

The chain recombines TRBV9 with TRBJ2-5; no clear D. The V end was cut by 3 bases, the J end by 4 bases, with 13 bases between. The CDR3 is 14 amino acids. Germline V CDR1 and CDR2: SGDLS, YYNGEE. The CDR3 bases are TGTGCCAGCAGCGGAGGCTCACGAGGAGAGACCCAGTACTTC. Protein sequence: CASSGGSRGETQYF.

This clonotype was counted between two and nine times. The chain has TRBV24-1 and TRBJ2-1; possible D gene TRBD1, 5 bases. CDR1 and CDR2 from the germline V gene are KGHDR and SFDVKD. Deletions cut 1 base from V and 6 bases from J, with 15 bases between. CDR3 length: 16 residues. CDR3 loop: CATSDFSPGSGNEQFF. In nucleotides, the CDR3 is TGTGCCACCAGTGATTTTTCACCAGGGTCAGGCAATGAGCAGTTCTTC.

At least ten counts were recorded for this clonotype. The V call is TRBV13, the J call TRBJ2-1, with 7 nucleotides matching TRBD1. V lost 5 bases to trimming and J lost 9 bases; unmatched junction nucleotides: 4. CDR1 and CDR2 from the germline V gene are PRHDT and FYEKMQ (reference sequence). This CDR3 has 12 residues. The CDR3 nucleotides read TGTGCCAGCAGCGGACAGGATATTGAGCAGTTCTTC. Its protein product is CASSGQDIEQFF.

This rearrangement joins TRBV7-3 to TRBJ1-6; D ambiguous. The CDR3 consists of 13 residues. The V end lost 5 bases, the J end lost 10 bases, and 12 bases lay between the germline ends. CDR1 SGHTA and CDR2 FQGTGA come from the germline V gene. CDR3 DNA sequence: TGTGCCAGCAGCGCCGTTATGGGCTCACCCCTCCACTTT. Protein product: CASSAVMGSPLHF.

This clonotype was seen just once. The chain has TRBV6-1 and TRBJ2-1; 11 bases fit TRBD2. This CDR3 spans 19 amino acids. The J segment lost 0 bases and the V segment lost 4 bases, leaving 11 bases of the junction unmatched. Germline V CDR1 and CDR2: MNHNS, SASEGT. The CDR3 protein is CASSGLAGGRGRSYNEQFF. CDR3 sequence (DNA): TGTGCCAGCAGTGGGTTAGCGGGAGGGCGAGGGCGCTCCTACAATGAGCAGTTCTTC.

This chain links TRBV19 with TRBJ2-5; TRBD2 matches 10 bases. The CDR3 extends over 16 amino acids. Germline loops: CDR1 LNHDA, CDR2 SQIVND (reference sequence). J was trimmed by 5 bases and V by 8 bases; bases with no gene match: 14. CDR3 nucleotides: TGTGCCAGTGCGGCTAGCGGGAGCTTATCGCGGGAGACCCAGTACTTC. This translates into CASAASGSLSRETQYF.

Written as DNA, the CDR3 is TGTGCCAGCAGTCTAAGGGCGGGACTTTTTAGCAATCAGCCCCAGCATTTT. Translating gives CASSLRAGLFSNQPQHF. The rearrangement joins TRBV27 to TRBJ1-5; perhaps TRBD1 as D (5 bases). The CDR3 extends over 17 amino acids. V lost 5 bases and J 0 bases, leaving 17 bases between the germline ends. CDR1 MNHEY and CDR2 SMNVEV come from the germline V gene (reference sequence).

This clonotype was counted many times. The CDR3 sequence is CASGGESTDTQYF. The CDR3 DNA is TGTGCCAGCGGGGGGGAAAGCACAGATACGCAGTATTTT. J is TRBJ2-3 and V is TRBV11-2; 7 bases align to TRBD2. The length of the CDR3 is 13 residues. Trimming cost V 8 bases and J 0 bases; bases outside gene matches: 2. Germline V gives CDR1 SGHAT, CDR2 FQNNGV. The variable domain in full, with the rest retrieved from reference TRBV11-2 and TRBJ2-3, is EAGVAQSPRYKIIEKRQSVAFWCNPISGHATLYWYQQILGQGPKLLIQFQNNGVVDDSQLPKDRFSAERLKGVDSTLKIQPAKLEDSAVYLCASGGESTDTQYFGPGTRLTVL.